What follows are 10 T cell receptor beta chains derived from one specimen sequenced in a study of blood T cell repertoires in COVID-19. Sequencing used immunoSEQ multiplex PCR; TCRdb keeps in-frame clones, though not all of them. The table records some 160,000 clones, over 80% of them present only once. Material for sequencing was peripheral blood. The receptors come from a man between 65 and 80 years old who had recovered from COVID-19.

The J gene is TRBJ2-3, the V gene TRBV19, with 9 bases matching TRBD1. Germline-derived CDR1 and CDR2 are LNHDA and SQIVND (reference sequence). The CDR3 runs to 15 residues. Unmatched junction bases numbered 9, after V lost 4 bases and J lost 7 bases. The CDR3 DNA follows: TGTGCCAGTAGTACAGGGGCACAGGGGGCGTATACGCAGTATTTT. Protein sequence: CASSTGAQGAYTQYF.

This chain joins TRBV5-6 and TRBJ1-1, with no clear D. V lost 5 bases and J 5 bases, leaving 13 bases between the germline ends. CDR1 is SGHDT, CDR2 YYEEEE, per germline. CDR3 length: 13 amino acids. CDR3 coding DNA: TGTGCCAGCAGTCGAGCGCCGGGAACTGAAGCTTTCTTT. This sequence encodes CASSRAPGTEAFF.

The CDR3 reads CASSRTVNEKLFF. DNA for the CDR3: TGTGCCAGTAGCCGGACAGTAAATGAAAAACTGTTTTTT. The V and J genes are TRBV19 and TRBJ1-4; weak D call: TRBD1 (6 bases). V was trimmed by 6 bases and J by 5 bases, leaving 10 bases between them. This CDR3 comprises 13 residues. Germline V gene sequence: CDR1 LNHDA, CDR2 SQIVND (reference sequence).

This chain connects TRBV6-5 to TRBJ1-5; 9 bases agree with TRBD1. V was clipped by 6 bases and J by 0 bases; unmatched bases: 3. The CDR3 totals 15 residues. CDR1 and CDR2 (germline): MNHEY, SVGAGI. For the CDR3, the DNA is TGTGCCAGCAGACAGGGGGCATATAGCAATCAGCCCCAGCATTTT. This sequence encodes CASRQGAYSNQPQHF.

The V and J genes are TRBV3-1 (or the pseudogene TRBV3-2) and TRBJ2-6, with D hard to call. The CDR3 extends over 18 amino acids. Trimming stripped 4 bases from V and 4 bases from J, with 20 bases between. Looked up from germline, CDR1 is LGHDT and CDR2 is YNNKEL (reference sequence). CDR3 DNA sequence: TGTGCCAGCAGCCCTGCGGTTCGATCTCTTGCCGGGGCCAACGTCCTGACTTTC. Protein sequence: CASSPAVRSLAGANVLTF.

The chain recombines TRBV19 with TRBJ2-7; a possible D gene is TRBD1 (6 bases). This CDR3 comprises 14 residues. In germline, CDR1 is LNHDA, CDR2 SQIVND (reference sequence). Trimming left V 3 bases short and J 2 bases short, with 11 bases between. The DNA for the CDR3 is TGTGCCAGTAGTATCACCGGACAGACCTACGAGCAGTACTTC. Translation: CASSITGQTYEQYF.

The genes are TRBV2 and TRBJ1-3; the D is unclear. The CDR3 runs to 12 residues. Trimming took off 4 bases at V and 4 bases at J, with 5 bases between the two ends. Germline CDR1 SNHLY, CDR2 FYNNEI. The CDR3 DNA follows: TGTGCCAGCAGTGTCATCGGAAACACCATATATTTT. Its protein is CASSVIGNTIYF.

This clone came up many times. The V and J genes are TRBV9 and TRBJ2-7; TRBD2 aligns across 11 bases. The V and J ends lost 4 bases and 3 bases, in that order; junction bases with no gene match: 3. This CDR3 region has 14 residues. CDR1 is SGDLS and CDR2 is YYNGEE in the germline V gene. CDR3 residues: CASSHGTSGYEQYF. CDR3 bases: TGTGCCAGCAGCCACGGGACTAGCGGCTACGAGCAGTACTTC.

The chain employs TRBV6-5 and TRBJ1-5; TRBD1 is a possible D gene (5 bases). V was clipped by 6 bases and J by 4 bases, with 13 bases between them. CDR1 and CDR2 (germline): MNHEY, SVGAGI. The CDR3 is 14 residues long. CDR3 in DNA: TGTGCCAGCAGCCGCGGGGGGACTAATCAGCCCCAGCATTTT. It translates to CASSRGGTNQPQHF.

CDR3 protein: CASRALQLAEKETQYF. As DNA, the CDR3 is TGTGCCAGCAGGGCCCTTCAACTAGCGGAAAAAGAGACCCAGTACTTC. The genes are TRBV28 and TRBJ2-5, with 8 bases aligning to TRBD2. From germline, CDR1 is MDHEN and CDR2 SYDVKM. The CDR3 totals 16 residues. V shed 6 bases, J shed 3 bases, and the junction held 12 bases outside the gene matches.